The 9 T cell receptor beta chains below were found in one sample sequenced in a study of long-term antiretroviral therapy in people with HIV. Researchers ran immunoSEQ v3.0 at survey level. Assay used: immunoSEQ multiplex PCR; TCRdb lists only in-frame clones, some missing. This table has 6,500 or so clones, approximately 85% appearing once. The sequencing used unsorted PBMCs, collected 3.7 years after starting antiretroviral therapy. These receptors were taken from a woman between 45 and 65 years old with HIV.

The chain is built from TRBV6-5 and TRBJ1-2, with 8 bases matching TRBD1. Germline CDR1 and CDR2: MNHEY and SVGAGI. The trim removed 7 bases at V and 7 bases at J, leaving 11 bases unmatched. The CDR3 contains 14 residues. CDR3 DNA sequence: TGTGCCAGCACACAGGGGGTGCATTCTGGTGGCTACACCTTC. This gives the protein CASTQGVHSGGYTF.

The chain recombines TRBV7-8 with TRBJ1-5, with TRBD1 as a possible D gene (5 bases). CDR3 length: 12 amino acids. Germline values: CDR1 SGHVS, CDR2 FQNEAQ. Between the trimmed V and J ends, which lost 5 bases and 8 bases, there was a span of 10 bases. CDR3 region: CASSPLGEPQHF. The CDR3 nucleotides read TGTGCCAGCAGCCCGCTAGGGGAGCCCCAGCATTTT. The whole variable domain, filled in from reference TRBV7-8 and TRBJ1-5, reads GAGVSQSPRYKVAKRGQDVALRCDPISGHVSLFWYQQALGQGPEFLTYFQNEAQLDKSGLPSDRFFAERPEGSVSTLKIQRTQQEDSAVYLCASSPLGEPQHFGDGTRLSIL.

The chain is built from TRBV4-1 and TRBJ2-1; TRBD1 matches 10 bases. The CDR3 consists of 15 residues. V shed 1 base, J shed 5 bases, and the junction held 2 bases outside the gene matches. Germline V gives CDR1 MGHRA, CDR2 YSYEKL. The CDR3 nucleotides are TGCGCCAGCAGCCAAGTGGACAGGGGGGACAATGAGCAGTTCTTC. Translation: CASSQVDRGDNEQFF.

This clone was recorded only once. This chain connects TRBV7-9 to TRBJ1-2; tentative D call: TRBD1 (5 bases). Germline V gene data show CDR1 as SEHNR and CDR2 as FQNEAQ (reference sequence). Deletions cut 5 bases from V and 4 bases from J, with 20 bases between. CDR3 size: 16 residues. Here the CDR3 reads CASSRLSGTGSYGYTF. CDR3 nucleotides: TGTGCCAGCAGCCGCCTTTCCGGGACGGGAAGCTATGGCTACACCTTC.

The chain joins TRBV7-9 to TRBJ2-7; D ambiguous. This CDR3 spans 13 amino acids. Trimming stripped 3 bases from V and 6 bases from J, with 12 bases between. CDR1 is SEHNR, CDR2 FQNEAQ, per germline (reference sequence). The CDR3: CASSFPSDLEQYF. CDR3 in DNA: TGTGCCAGCAGCTTCCCGAGTGATCTCGAGCAGTACTTC.

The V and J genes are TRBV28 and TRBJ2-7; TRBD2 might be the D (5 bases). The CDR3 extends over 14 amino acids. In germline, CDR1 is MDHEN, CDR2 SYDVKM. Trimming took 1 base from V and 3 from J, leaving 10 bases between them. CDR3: CASSLYSGSYEQYF. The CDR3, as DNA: TGTGCCAGCAGTTTATACAGCGGTAGCTACGAGCAGTACTTC.

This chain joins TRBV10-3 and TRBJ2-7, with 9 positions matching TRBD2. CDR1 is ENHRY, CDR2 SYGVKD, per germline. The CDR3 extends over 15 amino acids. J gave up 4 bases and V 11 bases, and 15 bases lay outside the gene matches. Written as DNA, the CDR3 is TGTGCCTCCAGAGGTGGTGGACTAGCGAGGTACGAGCAGTACTTC. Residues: CASRGGGLARYEQYF.

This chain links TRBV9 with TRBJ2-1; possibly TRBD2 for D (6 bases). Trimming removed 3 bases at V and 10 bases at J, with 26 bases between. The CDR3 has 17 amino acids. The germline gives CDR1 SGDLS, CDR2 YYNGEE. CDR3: CASSDPSSEGRTLEQFF. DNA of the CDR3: TGTGCCAGCAGCGACCCCTCCTCGGAGGGCCGAACCTTGGAGCAGTTCTTC.

The CDR3 DNA follows: TGTGCCATCAGTGAGTCGACTCCAGCGGGGGGGGGAAAACTGTTTTTT. Its translation is CAISESTPAGGGKLFF. The chain recombines TRBV10-3 with TRBJ1-4; D may be TRBD1 (5 bases). The V and J ends lost 0 bases and 10 bases respectively, with 18 bases between them. The V gene's germline CDR1 is ENHRY and CDR2 SYGVKD. This CDR3 has 16 amino acids.